This T cell receptor beta chain was recorded in a study of monozygotic twins with cystic fibrosis. Study-wide context: Libraries were built from approximately 3 micrograms of fragmented DNA using roughly 14 PCR cycles.

With regard to this clone: Its antigen is currently unknown.

The data were produced by immunoSEQ multiplex PCR, yet TCRdb's version contains in-frame clones alone and is incomplete. The sample lists about 26,000 clones, around 96% occurring once. Findings of the study overall: Unrelated CF individuals shared fewer identical clonotypes than monozygotic CF twins. Age, concordance and disease severity did not associate with shared CDR3 numbers. Low clonality (median around 0.0094) suggested a mostly naive repertoire.

The CDR3 spans 17 residues. Per the germline V gene, CDR1 is SGHRS and CDR2 is YFSETQ. V shed 1 base and J 0 bases; nucleotides not matched to a gene: 6. The source of this sequence is a girl aged 2 to 10 with cystic fibrosis. The sequenced sample was blood. V and J are TRBV5-1 and TRBJ2-1; 8 nucleotides match TRBD2. CDR3 nucleotides: TGCGCCAGCAGCTTGATCGCGGGAGGCATCTCCTACAATGAGCAGTTCTTC. Translation: CASSLIAGGISYNEQFF.